The sample holds many counts of the clone carrying this TCR beta chain. The antigen remains undetermined. Trimming left V 3 bases short and J 5 bases short, with 19 bases between. This CDR3 region has 16 residues. Germline CDR1 MNHNS, CDR2 SASEGT. The data derive from a study of T-cell memory formation after mild COVID-19. Overall study: TCR clusters largely stayed donor specific.

Overall study findings and caveats: Memory cells collected pre-infection included some clones that later responded, suggesting cross-reactive memory joined.

TCRdb redid the calling of the 5' RACE reads with MiXCR, one entry per CDR3 protein. The data hold about 560,000 distinct CDR3 sequences, with roughly 17% observed a single time. The sequenced sample consisted of PBMCs or a T cell subset sorted from them (not recorded which). This receptor was identified in an adult woman who had mild COVID-19 (a few samples of this study predate the infection). Cell type and time point are not known. This sequence joins TRBV6-1 and TRBJ1-2; D is uncertain. The CDR3 protein is CASSERNNPPRYGYTF. CDR3 bases: TGTGCCAGCAGTGAGCGTAACAACCCACCCCGATATGGCTACACCTTC.